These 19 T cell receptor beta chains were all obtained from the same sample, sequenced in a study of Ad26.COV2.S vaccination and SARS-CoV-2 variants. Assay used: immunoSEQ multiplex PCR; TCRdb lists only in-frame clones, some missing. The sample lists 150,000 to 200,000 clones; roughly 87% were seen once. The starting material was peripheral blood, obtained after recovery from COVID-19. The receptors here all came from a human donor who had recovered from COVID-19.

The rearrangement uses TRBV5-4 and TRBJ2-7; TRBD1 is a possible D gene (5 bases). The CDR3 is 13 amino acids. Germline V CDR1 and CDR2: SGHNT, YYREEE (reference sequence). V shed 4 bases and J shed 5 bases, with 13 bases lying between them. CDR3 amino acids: CASSPGGRDEQYF. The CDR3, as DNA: TGTGCCAGCAGCCCTGGCGGCAGGGACGAGCAGTACTTC.

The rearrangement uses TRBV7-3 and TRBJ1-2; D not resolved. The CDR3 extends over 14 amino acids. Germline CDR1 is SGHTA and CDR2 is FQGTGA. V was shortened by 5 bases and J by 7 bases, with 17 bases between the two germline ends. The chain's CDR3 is CASSPGPSSGGYTF. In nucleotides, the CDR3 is TGTGCCAGCAGCCCCGGGCCCTCCTCGGGTGGCTACACCTTC.

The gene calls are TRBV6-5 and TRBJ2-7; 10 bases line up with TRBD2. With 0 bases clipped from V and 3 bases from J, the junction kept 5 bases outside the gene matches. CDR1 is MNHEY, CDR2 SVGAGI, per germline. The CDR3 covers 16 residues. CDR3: CASSYSALAGVYEQYF. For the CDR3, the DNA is TGTGCCAGCAGTTACTCCGCTCTAGCGGGGGTCTACGAGCAGTACTTC.

The CDR3 sequence is CASSLVDNEQFF. As DNA, the CDR3 is TGTGCCAGCAGCTTAGTCGACAATGAGCAGTTCTTC. This rearrangement joins TRBV11-1 to TRBJ2-1, with D hard to call. The length of the CDR3 is 12 residues. Germline V gene data show CDR1 as SGHAT and CDR2 as FQDESV (reference sequence). The V gene lost 1 base and the J gene lost 5 bases, with 3 bases spanning the gap.

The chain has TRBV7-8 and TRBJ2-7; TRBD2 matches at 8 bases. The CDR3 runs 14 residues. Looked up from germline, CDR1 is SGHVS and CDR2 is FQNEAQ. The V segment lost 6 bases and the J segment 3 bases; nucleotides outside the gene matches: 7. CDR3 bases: TGTGCCAGCAGGCAAGGGACTAGAGTCTACGAGCAGTACTTC. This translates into CASRQGTRVYEQYF.

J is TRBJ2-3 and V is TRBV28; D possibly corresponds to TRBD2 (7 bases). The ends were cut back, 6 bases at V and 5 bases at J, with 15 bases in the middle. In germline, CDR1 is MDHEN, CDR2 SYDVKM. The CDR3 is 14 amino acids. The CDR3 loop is CASSLGGGQDTQYF. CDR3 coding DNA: TGTGCCAGCAGCCTAGGGGGGGGCCAAGATACGCAGTATTTT. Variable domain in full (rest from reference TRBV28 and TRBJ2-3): DVKVTQSSRYLVKRTGEKVFLECVQDMDHENMFWYRQDPGLGLRLIYFSYDVKMKEKGDIPEGYSVSREKKERFSLILESASTNQTSMYLCASSLGGGQDTQYFGPGTRLTVL.

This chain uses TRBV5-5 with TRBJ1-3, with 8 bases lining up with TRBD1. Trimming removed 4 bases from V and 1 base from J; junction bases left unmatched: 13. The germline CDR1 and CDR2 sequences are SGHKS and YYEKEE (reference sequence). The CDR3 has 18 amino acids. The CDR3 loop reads CASSRYLGTGGSGNTIYF. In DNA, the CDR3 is TGTGCCAGCAGCCGTTACTTGGGAACAGGGGGATCTGGAAACACCATATATTTT.

The CDR3 is CATGYRGLGETQYF. The CDR3 DNA reads TGTGCCACCGGGTACAGGGGGCTGGGGGAGACCCAGTACTTC. The chain carries TRBV24-1 and TRBJ2-5; 9 bases match TRBD1. V lost 9 bases and J lost 5; bases outside the gene matches: 9. The germline V gene encodes CDR1 KGHDR and CDR2 SFDVKD. This CDR3 comprises 14 residues.

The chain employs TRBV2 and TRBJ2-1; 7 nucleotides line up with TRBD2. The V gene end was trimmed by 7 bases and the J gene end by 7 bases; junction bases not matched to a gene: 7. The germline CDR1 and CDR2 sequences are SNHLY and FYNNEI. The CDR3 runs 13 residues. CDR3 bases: TGTGCCAGCACGAGACTAGCAATGAATGAGCAGTTCTTC. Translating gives CASTRLAMNEQFF.

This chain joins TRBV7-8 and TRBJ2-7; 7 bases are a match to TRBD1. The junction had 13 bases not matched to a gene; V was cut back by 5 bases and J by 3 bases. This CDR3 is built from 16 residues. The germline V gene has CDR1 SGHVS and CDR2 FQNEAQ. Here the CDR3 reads CASSPLSQGYRYEQYF. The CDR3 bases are TGTGCCAGCAGCCCACTATCACAGGGGTACCGCTACGAGCAGTACTTC.

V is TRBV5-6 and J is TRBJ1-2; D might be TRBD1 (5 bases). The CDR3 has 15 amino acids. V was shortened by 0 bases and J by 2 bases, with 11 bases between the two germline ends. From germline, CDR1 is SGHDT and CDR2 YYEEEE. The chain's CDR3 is CASSLGTPNNYGYTF. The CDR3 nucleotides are TGTGCCAGCAGCTTGGGGACACCTAACAACTATGGCTACACCTTC.

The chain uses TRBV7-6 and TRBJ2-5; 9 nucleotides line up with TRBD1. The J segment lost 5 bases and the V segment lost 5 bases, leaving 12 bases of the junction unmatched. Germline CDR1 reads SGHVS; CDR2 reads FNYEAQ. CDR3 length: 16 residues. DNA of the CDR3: TGTGCCAGCAGCCCCAAGGACAGGGGTGGGCGGGAGACCCAGTACTTC. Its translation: CASSPKDRGGRETQYF.

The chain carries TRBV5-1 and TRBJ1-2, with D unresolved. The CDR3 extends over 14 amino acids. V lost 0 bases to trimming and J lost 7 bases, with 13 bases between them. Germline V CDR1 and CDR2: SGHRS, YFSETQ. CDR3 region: CASSLEALFFGYTF. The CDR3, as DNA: TGCGCCAGCAGCTTGGAGGCCCTCTTCTTTGGCTACACCTTC. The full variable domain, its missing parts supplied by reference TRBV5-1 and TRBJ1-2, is KAGVTQTPRYLIKTRGQQVTLSCSPISGHRSVSWYQQTPGQGLQFLFEYFSETQRNKGNFPGRFSGRQFSNSRSEMNVSTLELGDSALYLCASSLEALFFGYTFGSGTRLTVV.

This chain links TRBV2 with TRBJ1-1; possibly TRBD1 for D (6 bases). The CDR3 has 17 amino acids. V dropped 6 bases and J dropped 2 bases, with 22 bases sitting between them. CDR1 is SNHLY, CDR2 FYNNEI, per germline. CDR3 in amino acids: CASSAITIFGGNTEAFF. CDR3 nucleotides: TGTGCCAGCAGCGCTATAACGATCTTTGGGGGCAACACTGAAGCTTTCTTT.

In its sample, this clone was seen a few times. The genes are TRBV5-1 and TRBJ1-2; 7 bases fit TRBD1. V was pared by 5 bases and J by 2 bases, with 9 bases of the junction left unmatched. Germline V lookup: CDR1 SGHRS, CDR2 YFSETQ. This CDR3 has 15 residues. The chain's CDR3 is CASSGGDSQNYGYTF. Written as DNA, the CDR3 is TGCGCCAGCAGTGGAGGGGACAGTCAAAACTATGGCTACACCTTC.

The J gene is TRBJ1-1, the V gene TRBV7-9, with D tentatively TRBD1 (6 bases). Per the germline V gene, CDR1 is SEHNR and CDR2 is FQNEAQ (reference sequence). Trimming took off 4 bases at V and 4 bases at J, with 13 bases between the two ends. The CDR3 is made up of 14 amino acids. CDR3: CASSSRGPGTEAFF. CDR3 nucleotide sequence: TGTGCCAGCAGCTCCCGGGGGCCAGGCACTGAAGCTTTCTTT.

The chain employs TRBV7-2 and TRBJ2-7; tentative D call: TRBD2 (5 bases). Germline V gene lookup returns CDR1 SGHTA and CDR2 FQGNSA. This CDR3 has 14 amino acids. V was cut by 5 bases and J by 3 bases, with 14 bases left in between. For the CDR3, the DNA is TGTGCCAGCAGCCGGCCCGGGAAGGGCTACGAGCAGTACTTC. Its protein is CASSRPGKGYEQYF. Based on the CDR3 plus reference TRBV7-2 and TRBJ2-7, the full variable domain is GAGVSQSPSNKVTEKGKDVELRCDPISGHTALYWYRQSLGQGLEFLIYFQGNSAPDKSGLPSDRFSAERTGGSVSTLTIQRTQQEDSAVYLCASSRPGKGYEQYFGPGTRLTVT.

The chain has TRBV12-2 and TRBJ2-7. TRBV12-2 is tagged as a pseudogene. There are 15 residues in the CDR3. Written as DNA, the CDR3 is TGTGCAAGTCGCTTAGAAAGTTACCGCTCCTACGAGCAGTACTTC. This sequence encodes CASRLESYRSYEQYF.

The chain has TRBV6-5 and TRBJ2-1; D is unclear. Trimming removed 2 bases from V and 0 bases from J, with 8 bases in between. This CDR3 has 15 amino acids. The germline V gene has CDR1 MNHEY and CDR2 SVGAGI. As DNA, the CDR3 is TGTGCCAGCAGTTACCCAGAAAGCTCCTACAATGAGCAGTTCTTC. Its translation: CASSYPESSYNEQFF.